This TCR beta chain derives from a study of regulatory T cells in long-lasting Graves disease. The study's findings and limits: Between persistent patients, about 2,700 public clonotypes were shared, exceeding the 950 to 1,000 shared between new patients. Patients whose Graves' disease persisted exhibited lower TCR diversity than those newly diagnosed.

Noted time point: newly diagnosed GD, antithyroid drugs for less than 3 months. TCR sequences were obtained from RNA taken from PBMCs. Trimming left V 5 bases short and J 4 bases short, with 15 bases between. This CDR3 has 16 residues. Germline V CDR1 and CDR2: MNHEY, SMNVEV (reference sequence). Arm-PCR with iRepertoire HTBI primers amplified the CDR3 regions for these TCR beta libraries. MiXCR, run by TCRdb on the multiplex PCR reads, gives a single entry per CDR3 protein. The table includes about 470,000 distinct CDR3 sequences, 15% detected once. This clonotype has a handful of counts. What it recognizes is unknown. This same sample was also part of a study on T cells in Graves' hyperthyroidism and ophthalmopathy. That work contributes: TCR CDR3 regions were first amplified by RT-PCR with HTBI primers.

This chain uses TRBV27 with TRBJ2-6; no reliable D call. Material: peripheral blood mononuclear cells (PBMCs), obtained at new diagnosis, from a patient treated with antithyroid drugs. This clonotype was sampled from a woman in her 30s with Graves disease. CDR3 amino acids: CASSALVQAGANVLTF. CDR3 DNA: TGTGCCAGCAGTGCCTTGGTTCAGGCGGGGGCCAACGTCCTGACTTTC.